Listed below are T cell receptor beta chains from one sample, sequenced in a study of T cell repertoires in cytomegalovirus infection. TCRdb processed the reads anew with MiXCR; each CDR3 protein has one entry. The profile shows 150,000 to 200,000 distinct CDR3 sequences, 7.5% to 10% of them singletons. The sample taken for sequencing was PBMCs. The source is a human donor in good health (CMV status not recorded). Some clones in this sample may be carry-over from other donors' samples. CDR3s include the opening cysteine and the closing phenylalanine or tryptophan. D genes are given only for firm matches. Some rows mark clone size as missing; the rest say once, few, many or name a class of expanded clone.

d_gene	v_gene	abundance	j_gene	CDR3aa	CDR3nt
NA	TRBV19	few	TRBJ2-7	CASSTGDTRSYEQYF	TGTGCCAGTAGTACGGGGGACACTCGCTCCTACGAGCAGTACTTC
NA	TRBV7-6	few	TRBJ1-2	CASSLEDLGYGYTF	TGTGCCAGCAGCTTAGAGGACCTGGGCTATGGCTACACCTTC
TRBD1	TRBV28	many	TRBJ1-2	CASSPTRGGQGRIGYTF	TGTGCCAGCAGTCCGACGAGAGGGGGACAGGGAAGGATTGGCTACACCTTC
NA	TRBV27	many	TRBJ1-1	CATSNTEAFF	TGTGCCACCTCGAACACTGAAGCTTTCTTT
NA	TRBV10-3	NA	TRBJ1-1	CAITRGFGGDGTEAFF	TGTGCCATCACACGGGGTTTTGGGGGGGACGGCACTGAAGCTTTCTTT
TRBD2	TRBV6-2/TRBV6-3	many	TRBJ2-3	CASSYRLAGVSGTDTQYF	TGTGCCAGCAGTTACAGACTAGCGGGGGTATCCGGCACAGATACGCAGTATTTT
NA	TRBV20-1	NA	TRBJ1-1	CSATQVEAFF	TGCAGTGCTACACAGGTAGAAGCTTTCTTT
NA	TRBV5-1	few	TRBJ2-3	CASSGIVSTDTQYF	TGCGCCAGCAGCGGAATTGTCAGCACAGATACGCAGTATTTT
NA	TRBV6-1	NA	TRBJ2-5	CASSEAVGGQETQYF	TGTGCCAGCAGTGAAGCGGTGGGCGGACAAGAGACCCAGTACTTC
NA	TRBV28	few	TRBJ2-2	CASRPGGYGRFTGELFF	TGTGCCAGCAGGCCAGGGGGTTACGGGAGGTTCACCGGGGAGCTGTTTTTT
TRBD2	TRBV5-6	few	TRBJ2-1	CASTTGGRGNEQFF	TGTGCCAGCACTACGGGAGGGCGGGGTAATGAGCAGTTCTTC
TRBD2	TRBV7-2	many	TRBJ2-4	CASSFFRSTLGLAGAVAKNIQYF	TGTGCCAGCAGCTTCTTCCGCTCTACCCTCGGACTAGCGGGAGCAGTAGCCAAAAACATTCAGTACTTC
TRBD2	TRBV7-2	many	TRBJ2-3	CASSLGTQRGATTDTQYF	TGTGCCAGCAGCTTAGGGACCCAGCGGGGGGCGACCACAGATACGCAGTATTTT
TRBD2	TRBV4-3	many	TRBJ2-3	CASSQDRTSGTSRQYF	TGCGCCAGCAGCCAAGATAGGACTAGCGGTACGAGTAGGCAGTATTTT
NA	TRBV29-1	few	TRBJ2-3	CSVLPPSTDTQYF	TGCAGCGTGCTACCTCCAAGCACAGATACGCAGTATTTT
NA	TRBV7-2	many	TRBJ2-5	CASSYPGGQTTRGTQYF	TGTGCCAGCAGCTACCCGGGGGGACAGACCACTCGGGGGACCCAGTACTTC
NA	TRBV12-3/TRBV12-4	NA	TRBJ1-5	CASSRQGRFNQPQHF	TGTGCCAGCAGCCGCCAGGGTCGGTTCAATCAGCCCCAGCATTTT
NA	TRBV15	few	TRBJ2-3	CATRTGRTDTQYF	TGTGCCACCAGGACGGGGCGCACAGATACGCAGTATTTT
NA	TRBV10-3	few	TRBJ1-4	CAITDPGLEKLFF	TGTGCCATCACCGACCCGGGGCTGGAAAAACTGTTTTTT
NA	TRBV7-2	many	TRBJ2-7	CASSLAPSQTYEQYF	TGTGCCAGCAGCTTAGCGCCCTCTCAAACCTACGAGCAGTACTTC
NA	TRBV11-2	few	TRBJ2-2	CASTRGSANTGELFF	TGTGCCAGCACGAGGGGATCCGCGAACACCGGGGAGCTGTTTTTT
TRBD1	TRBV6-1	many	TRBJ2-6	CASIYGTGGSFLWANVLTF	TGTGCCAGCATTTACGGGACAGGGGGTTCTTTCCTCTGGGCCAACGTCCTGACTTTC
NA	TRBV7-2	many	TRBJ2-6	CASSLDPPNFTGPSRVLTF	TGTGCCAGCAGCTTAGACCCCCCCAATTTCACGGGACCTTCGAGGGTCCTGACTTTC
NA	TRBV7-2	NA	TRBJ1-2	CASSPLRSYGYTF	TGTGCCAGCAGCCCCTTGAGATCCTATGGCTACACCTTC
NA	TRBV3-1	NA	TRBJ2-5	CASSQDMKTQYF	TGTGCCAGCAGCCAAGATATGAAGACCCAGTACTTC
TRBD1	TRBV28	NA	TRBJ2-1	CASSLGDRARYYNEQFF	TGTGCCAGCAGTTTAGGCGACAGGGCTCGGTACTACAATGAGCAGTTCTTC
NA	TRBV28	many	TRBJ1-1	CASSPSGTTILDTEAFF	TGTGCCAGCAGCCCTTCCGGGACTACGATCTTGGACACTGAAGCTTTCTTT
NA	TRBV24-1	many	TRBJ1-1	CATSESDRSEAFF	TGTGCCACCAGTGAATCTGACCGATCCGAAGCTTTCTTT
NA	TRBV11-1	NA	TRBJ2-2	CASSVTITGELFF	TGTGCCAGCAGCGTGACTATAACCGGGGAGCTGTTTTTT
NA	TRBV11-2	NA	TRBJ1-5	CASSSSYQPQHF	TGTGCCAGCAGCTCTAGCTATCAGCCCCAGCATTTT
TRBD1	TRBV11-2	many	TRBJ2-1	CASSSDRGKYNEQFF	TGTGCCAGCAGCTCTGACAGGGGGAAATACAATGAGCAGTTCTTC
TRBD1	TRBV19	NA	TRBJ1-5	CASSRQGMVNQPQHF	TGTGCCAGTAGCAGACAGGGCATGGTGAATCAGCCCCAGCATTTT
NA	TRBV29-1	few	TRBJ2-3	CSVDISFADTQYF	TGCAGCGTCGATATTAGTTTTGCAGATACGCAGTATTTT
TRBD1	TRBV4-1	many	TRBJ2-7	CASSQVPGQAKEQYF	TGCGCCAGCAGCCAAGTGCCGGGACAGGCAAAAGAGCAGTACTTC
NA	TRBV5-5	few	TRBJ2-2	CATGSTSFANTGELFF	TGTGCCACCGGGTCCACCTCGTTCGCGAACACCGGGGAGCTGTTTTTT
NA	TRBV28	many	TRBJ1-2	CAIQQYYGYTF	TGTGCCATCCAACAGTACTATGGCTACACCTTC